Sequencing of this T cell receptor (beta chain) was carried out in a study of response to subunit inactivated influenza vaccine. Findings of the study overall: Authors proposed each seasonal influenza vaccination draws in few new T cells.

This clonotype was observed a handful of times. Its antigen is not identified. TCRdb used MiXCR to reprocess the RT-PCR reads, holding one entry per CDR3 protein. This table has 750,000 to 850,000 distinct CDR3 sequences, about 18% appearing once. Here the sequenced sample was PBMCs from blood, taken approximately 5 days after vaccination. The TCR sequence derives from a man aged 50 to 59 who received an inactivated influenza vaccine.

The CDR3 nucleotides read TGTGCCAGCAGTTACTCTGCAGGGGTCACGTCAAACTATGGCTACACCTTC. Protein product: CASSYSAGVTSNYGYTF. V and J are TRBV6-5 and TRBJ1-2; D might be TRBD1 (6 bases). Trimming took 0 bases from V and 2 from J, leaving 16 bases between them. Looked up from germline, CDR1 is MNHEY and CDR2 is SVGAGI. This CDR3 comprises 17 residues.